Detailed here is one T cell receptor (beta chain). Its recognized antigen is unknown. Given a far larger clone just one base away, this is likely a sequencing read error. The CDR3 sequence holds 12 residues, the cysteine and phenylalanine included. The entry retains the CDR3 DNA only, 36 bases that are in frame from base 1. The junction carries 16 bases between V and J, which are trimmed by 6 bases and 11 bases respectively. CDR1 WNHNN and CDR2 SYGVQD were looked up in the germline V gene (reference sequence). The entry originates in a study of blood T cells in healthy people across ages (dated by TCRdb to 2015 to 2017). Regarding the research as a whole: In model experiments, template switching captured roughly one uniquely barcoded TCR beta cDNA molecule for every two T cells. The study measured age-related changes in TCR beta repertoire diversity using deep sequencing normalized with unique cDNA molecular identifiers. To avoid experimental bias, donors of different ages were spread randomly across the sequencing lanes. The study analyzed two additional independent replicas of 1 million unique cDNA reads from the same blood draw for two donors, one aged 18 to 30 and one aged 80 or older. The donors were divided into four age groups: young (average approximately 15 years), middle-aged (approximately 39), aged (around 59) and long-lived (about 90). What the research found in general, with its limitations: The percentage of naive T cells measured by flow cytometry correlated strongly with observed TCR beta diversity. Observed TCR beta diversity per million T cells fell roughly linearly with age, and a significant reduction was already apparent by age roughly 41. Because donor CMV infection status was unknown, age-related changes in expanded clonotypes were potentially confounded. Estimates of total diversity from one million sequenced T cells were regarded as lower bounds and underestimates. Bulk unsorted PBMC profiling prevented conclusive comparison of naive and antigen-experienced compartments. The long-lived group showed more naive CD4+ T cells, fewer expanded clones and increased TCR diversity than the aged group, suggesting age selection.

Preparation of the library involved 5' RACE. Sequencing used an Illumina HiSeq 2500. A second PCR of 7 to 11 cycles was performed with a sample-barcoded 5' primer and a J-beta primer mix. A unique molecular identifier was introduced onto each TCR beta cDNA molecule by a template-switch 5' adaptor carrying 12 random nucleotides. Each sample yielded at least 3 million CDR3-containing paired-end reads. First-strand cDNA synthesis was performed from all RNA using the Mint cDNA synthesis kit, with priming by a TRBC-specific oligonucleotide. All cDNA was treated with uracil-DNA glycosylase and then went through a first 18-cycle PCR with the universal primers M1SS and BC2_uni_R. In the original analysis: Normalization of each sample was performed by random selection of 1 million high-quality reads, each carrying a distinct molecular identifier. Instead of being binned into consensus sequences, reads that shared molecular identifiers were thrown out. MiTCR, run with a Q25 quality threshold and the strictest error-elimination algorithm, handled CDR3 identification, clonotype clustering and error correction. A nonparametric unseen species model with Euler transformation was used to estimate a lower bound on total TCR beta diversity. TCRdb's own reprocessing of the public reads used fastp at Q25 and MiXCR and kept productive beta chains. Entries are consolidated by CDR3 protein sequence, retaining the most common genes and DNA. The authors' filters were not applied to this entry. The sample table contains 380,000 or so distinct CDR3 sequences; only one count was recorded for 45% to 65% of them. The ten largest clones add up to 45% to 55% of the sample.

The roughly 39 donors, aged 6 to 90 years, were systemically healthy Caucasian individuals from Russia. Each donor gave ten milliliters of peripheral blood, drawn into EDTA-treated Vacutainer tubes. Ficoll-Paque density-gradient centrifugation was used to isolate PBMCs, with at least 6.5 million per sample. Trizol reagent was used to extract total RNA from the PBMCs, yielding at least 6 micrograms per sample. The percentages of naive CD45RAhigh/CD27high T cells were determined by flow cytometry on a PBMC aliquot from every donor. The V and J segments used are TRBV10-1 and TRBJ2-5; no D gene is confidently identified. Sequences were obtained from blood. The source is a man aged 55-75 years in good health. The encoded CDR3 is CASSLDSYQQYF. In nucleotide form, the sequence is TGCGCCAGCAGCCTAGATTCCTACCAGCAGTACTTC.